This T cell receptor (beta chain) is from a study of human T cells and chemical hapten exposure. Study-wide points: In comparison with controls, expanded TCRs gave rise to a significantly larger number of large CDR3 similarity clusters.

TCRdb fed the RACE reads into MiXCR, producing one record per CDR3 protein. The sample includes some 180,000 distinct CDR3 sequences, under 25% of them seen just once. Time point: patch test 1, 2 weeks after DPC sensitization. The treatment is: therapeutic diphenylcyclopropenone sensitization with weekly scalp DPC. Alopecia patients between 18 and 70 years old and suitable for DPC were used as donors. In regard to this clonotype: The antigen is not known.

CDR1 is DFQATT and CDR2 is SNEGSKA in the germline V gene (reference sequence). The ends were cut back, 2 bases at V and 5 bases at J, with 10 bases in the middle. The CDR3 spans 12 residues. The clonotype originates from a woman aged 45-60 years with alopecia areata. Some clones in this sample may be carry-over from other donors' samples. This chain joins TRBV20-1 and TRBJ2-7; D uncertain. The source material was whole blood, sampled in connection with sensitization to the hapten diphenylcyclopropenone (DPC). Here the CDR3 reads CSARPRPNEQYF. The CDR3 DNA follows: TGCAGTGCTAGACCCCGTCCTAACGAGCAGTACTTC.